The subject of this entry is one T cell receptor beta chain. This specimen comes from a study of human T cells and chemical hapten exposure. Study as a whole: Small differences in pooled library volume mainly drove the variation in TCR yields per sample.

Germline-derived CDR1 and CDR2 are MDHEN and SYDVKM. V lost 7 bases to trimming and J lost 1 base, with 10 bases between them. This CDR3 comprises 13 residues. One entry per CDR3 protein results from TCRdb running MiXCR on the RACE reads. The sample lists under 450,000 distinct CDR3 sequences; about 4.8% were seen once. Time point here: patch test 1, 2 weeks after DPC sensitization. Noted treatment: therapeutic diphenylcyclopropenone sensitization with weekly scalp DPC. The sample in question was whole blood, obtained in connection with sensitization to the hapten diphenylcyclopropenone (DPC). The chain recombines TRBV28 with TRBJ1-1; the D gene is possibly TRBD1 (6 bases). The clonotype comes from a woman between 50 and 59 years old with alopecia areata. Some clones in this sample may be carry-over from other donors' samples. The CDR3 DNA sequence: TGTGCCAGCAACGTGGGGGCGAACACTGAAGCTTTCTTT. Translated, it gives CASNVGANTEAFF.